A single sample is the source of the 22 T cell receptor beta chains below, sequenced in a study of blood T cell repertoires in COVID-19. Sequencing used immunoSEQ multiplex PCR; TCRdb keeps in-frame clones, though not all of them. The table shows 100,000 to 150,000 clones, with 79% occurring only once. Material for sequencing was peripheral blood. Source of these receptors: a man aged 35-49 years with active or convalescent COVID-19.

V is TRBV30 and J is TRBJ1-1; D unresolved. The CDR3 sequence is 11 residues long. CDR1 and CDR2 from the germline V gene are GTSNPN and SVGIG (reference sequence). Trimming pared 1 base from V and 11 bases from J, leaving 11 bases between. The CDR3 sequence: CAWSDFVNAFF. The CDR3 DNA is TGTGCCTGGAGTGACTTCGTCAACGCTTTCTTT.

This sequence joins TRBV15 and TRBJ2-1; TRBD2 matches 8 bases. The CDR3 is 15 residues long. In germline, CDR1 is LNHNV, CDR2 YYDKDF (reference sequence). With V trimmed by 0 bases and J by 9 bases, 7 bases remained unmatched. CDR3 residues: CATSRDAGLGVEQFF. The DNA of the CDR3 is TGTGCCACCAGCAGAGATGCGGGACTAGGGGTTGAGCAGTTCTTC.

This clone has a handful of counts. This chain links TRBV14 with TRBJ1-4; no firm D call. Germline CDR1 SGHDN, CDR2 FVKESK. The CDR3 spans 14 residues. V shed 3 bases and J shed 0 bases, with 5 bases lying between them. The CDR3 nucleotides read TGTGCCAGCAGCCACCTTGCAACTAATGAAAAACTGTTTTTT. It codes for CASSHLATNEKLFF. Filled out from reference TRBV14 and TRBJ1-4, the complete variable domain reads EAGVTQFPSHSVIEKGQTVTLRCDPISGHDNLYWYRRVMGKEIKFLLHFVKESKQDESGMPNNRFLAERTGGTYSTLKVQPAELEDSGVYFCASSHLATNEKLFFGSGTQLSVL.

J is TRBJ2-1 and V is TRBV5-1, with D possibly TRBD2 on 6 matching bases. CDR1 is SGHRS and CDR2 is YFSETQ in the germline V gene. CDR3 size: 13 residues. Trimming pared 5 bases from V and 10 bases from J, leaving 16 bases between. The CDR3: CASRERVGREQFF. Here the CDR3 DNA reads TGCGCCAGCAGAGAGCGGGTGGGCAGAGAGCAGTTCTTC. The entire variable domain, with the rest obtained from reference TRBV5-1 and TRBJ2-1, is as follows: KAGVTQTPRYLIKTRGQQVTLSCSPISGHRSVSWYQQTPGQGLQFLFEYFSETQRNKGNFPGRFSGRQFSNSRSEMNVSTLELGDSALYLCASRERVGREQFFGPGTRLTVL.

The chain recombines TRBV29-1 with TRBJ2-1; no definite D call. The CDR3 has 14 residues. Trimming removed 5 bases from V and 7 bases from J, with 18 bases in between. Looked up from germline, CDR1 is SQVTM and CDR2 is ANQGSEA. CDR3 in DNA: TGCAGCGTTCAGACTCTCCTGGTGGGTAATGAGCAGTTCTTC. Its translation is CSVQTLLVGNEQFF.

This clone appeared once. The CDR3 DNA sequence: TGTGCCTGGAGAGCAGGGGGCGCTGGGAACACTGAAGCTTTCTTT. Amino acids: CAWRAGGAGNTEAFF. The V gene is TRBV30, the J gene TRBJ1-1, with 8 bases matching TRBD1. Per the germline V gene, CDR1 is GTSNPN and CDR2 is SVGIG (reference sequence). The CDR3 spans 15 residues. The junction had 7 bases not matched to a gene; V was cut back by 3 bases and J by 1 base.

Written as DNA, the CDR3 is TGTGCCAGCAGTGGGGGGCTAGCGGGGGTTGGCGAGACCCAGTACTTC. Translated, it gives CASSGGLAGVGETQYF. This sequence joins TRBV2 and TRBJ2-5; 10 bases fit TRBD2. The CDR3 loop spans 16 amino acids. After removal of 4 bases from V and 5 bases from J, the junction contained 10 bases not matched to a gene. Germline CDR1 is SNHLY and CDR2 is FYNNEI.

The chain links TRBV27 to TRBJ1-2, with a possible D match to TRBD1 (5 bases). The CDR3 loop spans 14 amino acids. Germline V gives CDR1 MNHEY, CDR2 SMNVEV (reference sequence). V lost 7 bases and J lost 0, with 12 bases in between. The CDR3 reads CASKGRDPNYGYTF. Here the CDR3 DNA reads TGTGCCAGCAAAGGGAGGGACCCTAACTATGGCTACACCTTC.

CDR3 coding DNA: TGTGCCATCAGTGAGACCGCAGGTCAGCCCCAGCATTTT. Protein product: CAISETAGQPQHF. The genes are TRBV10-3 and TRBJ1-5; D uncertain. This CDR3 is built from 13 residues. V was pared by 2 bases and J by 6 bases, with 8 bases between. Germline values: CDR1 ENHRY, CDR2 SYGVKD.

The chain joins TRBV5-6 to TRBJ1-2, with D perhaps matching TRBD1 (6 bases). In germline, CDR1 is SGHDT, CDR2 YYEEEE. V lost 2 bases, J lost 4 bases, and 18 bases lay in between. This CDR3 is built from 16 residues. This CDR3 reads CASSLTTLQGSYGYTF. In DNA form, the CDR3 reads TGTGCCAGCAGCTTAACGACCCTACAGGGTTCCTATGGCTACACCTTC.

This rearrangement joins TRBV3-1 (or the pseudogene TRBV3-2) to TRBJ1-1; D gene unclear. Germline V gene data show CDR1 as LGHDT and CDR2 as YNNKEL (reference sequence). The V and J ends lost 6 bases and 4 bases respectively, with 12 bases between them. The CDR3 spans 13 residues. CDR3 loop: CASRPKRSTEAFF. The DNA of the CDR3 is TGTGCCAGCAGACCAAAGAGGAGCACTGAAGCTTTCTTT.

The V call is TRBV24-1, the J call TRBJ2-5; 10 bases align to TRBD2. The CDR3 contains 15 residues. V shed 9 bases and J 5 bases; nucleotides not matched to a gene: 11. Looked up from germline, CDR1 is KGHDR and CDR2 is SFDVKD. CDR3 loop: CATGTSALTRETQYF. The CDR3 coding sequence is TGTGCCACCGGGACTAGCGCCTTGACCCGGGAGACCCAGTACTTC.

This chain connects TRBV6-1 to TRBJ1-5; no definite D call. The CDR3 is 14 residues long. Trimming cost V 3 bases and J 6 bases, with 12 bases left between them. Germline CDR1 MNHNS, CDR2 SASEGT. The CDR3 sequence is CASSDSGGVQPQHF. DNA for the CDR3: TGTGCCAGCAGTGATTCCGGAGGAGTTCAGCCCCAGCATTTT.

In the case of this clone: The junction departs from the called germline gene at one end, perhaps through a read error. The chain links TRBV28 to TRBJ2-5; D ambiguous. Germline-derived CDR1 and CDR2 are MDHEN and SYDVKM. The CDR3 contains 11 residues. The CDR3 DNA sequence: TGTGCCAGCAGTGGGCAAGCGACCCAGTACTTC. It codes for CASSGQATQYF. The complete variable domain, with remaining parts taken from reference TRBV28 and TRBJ2-5, reads DVKVTQSSRYLVKRTGEKVFLECVQDMDHENMFWYRQDPGLGLRLIYFSYDVKMKEKGDIPEGYSVSREKKERFSLILESASTNQTSMYLCASSGQATQYFGPGTRLLVL.

This chain joins TRBV7-9 and TRBJ2-3, with 10 bases aligning to TRBD1. The CDR3 covers 14 residues. V lost 3 bases and J lost 5; bases outside the gene matches: 2. Germline V gene sequence: CDR1 SEHNR, CDR2 FQNEAQ (reference sequence). The CDR3: CASSFDRGRDTQYF. The CDR3 bases are TGTGCCAGCAGCTTTGACAGGGGGCGAGATACGCAGTATTTT.

CDR3 in DNA: TGTGCCAGCAGCTCCGGGGGACAGGGAAGCTCCTACAATGAGCAGTTCTTC. Protein: CASSSGGQGSSYNEQFF. This sequence joins TRBV5-6 and TRBJ2-1; 9 positions agree with TRBD1. J gave up 0 bases and V 3 bases, and 7 bases lay outside the gene matches. The CDR3 sequence is 17 residues long. Germline lookup yields CDR1 SGHDT and CDR2 YYEEEE. The full variable domain, its missing parts supplied by reference TRBV5-6 and TRBJ2-1, is DAGVTQSPTHLIKTRGQQVTLRCSPKSGHDTVSWYQQALGQGPQFIFQYYEEEERQRGNFPDRFSGHQFPNYSSELNVNALLLGDSALYLCASSSGGQGSSYNEQFFGPGTRLTVL.

CDR3 sequence (DNA): TGTGCCAGCAGCCAGACTGGGGAGGGCTACACCTTC. Amino acids: CASSQTGEGYTF. The J gene is TRBJ1-2, the V gene TRBV12-3 or TRBV12-4; unclear D gene. Trimming left V 6 bases short and J 8 bases short, with 13 bases between. This CDR3 spans 12 amino acids.

This clone was detected a few times. This chain uses TRBV28 with TRBJ2-5; 9 bases agree with TRBD2. This CDR3 is 15 amino acids long. In germline, CDR1 is MDHEN, CDR2 SYDVKM. Trimming at V came to 3 bases and at J to 4 bases, leaving 6 bases not matched to a gene. The CDR3 nucleotides are TGTGCCAGCAGTTTGGCGGGGGGGCCGTCAGAGACCCAGTACTTC. As protein: CASSLAGGPSETQYF.

As concerns this clone: The same CDR3 arises from other DNA sequences in this sample as well. The CDR3 region is CASSSPGTGGRYGYTF. DNA for the CDR3: TGTGCCAGCAGCTCCCCCGGGACAGGGGGGAGGTATGGCTACACCTTC. The chain employs TRBV6-6 and TRBJ1-2; TRBD1 agrees at 11 bases. The length of the CDR3 is 16 residues. Germline V CDR1 and CDR2: MNHNY, SVGAGI (reference sequence). The trim removed 6 bases at V and 5 bases at J, leaving 11 bases unmatched.

This clone was detected a few times. This chain uses TRBV18 with TRBJ1-1; TRBD1 matches at 7 bases. V lost 3 bases and J lost 5; bases outside the gene matches: 6. The CDR3 is 14 amino acids. Germline V gene lookup returns CDR1 KGHSH and CDR2 LQKENI. The chain's CDR3 is CASSPQGQRTEAFF. The DNA for the CDR3 is TGTGCCAGCTCACCGCAGGGACAGCGGACTGAAGCTTTCTTT.

The chain has TRBV3-1 (or the pseudogene TRBV3-2) and TRBJ2-7; a weak D match, TRBD2 (6 bases). The CDR3 consists of 13 residues. In germline, CDR1 is LGHDT, CDR2 YNNKEL (reference sequence). V lost 5 bases, J lost 4 bases, and 12 bases lay in between. CDR3 loop: CASSVAREYEQYF. CDR3 DNA: TGTGCCAGCAGCGTAGCGCGGGAATACGAGCAGTACTTC.

The chain recombines TRBV5-5 with TRBJ1-5, with a weak D call TRBD1 (5 bases). The CDR3 has 15 residues. Deletions cut 0 bases from V and 7 bases from J, with 14 bases between. Germline CDR1 reads SGHKS; CDR2 reads YYEKEE (reference sequence). The CDR3 region has the DNA TGTGCCAGCAGCTTGGCAGGGACTTTGGGACAGCCCCAGCATTTT. Translation: CASSLAGTLGQPQHF.